These T cell receptor beta chains were read from a single sample in a study of T-cell memory formation after mild COVID-19. Using its own MiXCR run on the 5' RACE reads, TCRdb lists one record per CDR3 protein. The sample lists around 320,000 distinct CDR3 sequences, 14% occurring once. The source material was PBMCs or a T cell subset sorted from them (not recorded which). These receptors all stem from a young man who had mild COVID-19 (a few samples of this study predate the infection). Cell type and time point are not known. CDR3s include the opening cysteine and the closing phenylalanine or tryptophan. The order of the fields is clone size, J gene, D gene, V gene, CDR3 DNA, CDR3 protein. A D gene is named only where the DNA matches it firmly. Only some rows state a clone size, as once, few, many or a class for expanded clones.

size: few
J: TRBJ1-1
D: NA
V: TRBV5-4
DNA: TGTGCCAGCAGCTCTGACAGGACGGGGGCTGAAGCTTTCTTT
CDR3: CASSSDRTGAEAFF

size: few
J: TRBJ1-5
D: TRBD1
V: TRBV20-1
DNA: TGCAGTGCTAGGACAGGGGGACAGCCCCAGCATTTT
CDR3: CSARTGGQPQHF

size: NA
J: TRBJ1-1
D: NA
V: TRBV5-1
DNA: TGCGCCAGCAGCTTGTGGCAGAACACTGAAGCTTTCTTT
CDR3: CASSLWQNTEAFF

size: few
J: TRBJ2-1
D: NA
V: TRBV20-1
DNA: TGCAGTGCTAGCCTCCCTAGCGCTTACAATGAGCAGTTCTTC
CDR3: CSASLPSAYNEQFF

size: few
J: TRBJ2-7
D: NA
V: TRBV29-1
DNA: TGCAGCGTTGAGGAGACGGGGAGCTCCTACGAGCAGTACTTC
CDR3: CSVEETGSSYEQYF

size: few
J: TRBJ2-1
D: NA
V: TRBV6-5
DNA: TGTGCCAGCAGTGATGACACCGGCTCCTACAATGAGCAGTTCTTC
CDR3: CASSDDTGSYNEQFF

size: NA
J: TRBJ2-1
D: TRBD2
V: TRBV10-3
DNA: TGTGCCACCCTAGCGGGGGGTAACAATGAGCAGTTCTTC
CDR3: CATLAGGNNEQFF

size: NA
J: TRBJ2-5
D: NA
V: TRBV12-3/TRBV12-4
DNA: TGTGCCAGCAGTTTGCCTAGCTCCCAAGAGACCCAGTACTTC
CDR3: CASSLPSSQETQYF

size: many
J: TRBJ1-1
D: NA
V: TRBV20-1
DNA: TGCAGTGCAGGGTACACTGAAGCTTTCTTT
CDR3: CSAGYTEAFF

size: few
J: TRBJ1-1
D: NA
V: TRBV9
DNA: TGTGCCAGCAGCGTAAACCAGGGAACGAACACTGAAGCTTTCTTT
CDR3: CASSVNQGTNTEAFF

size: many
J: TRBJ1-1
D: TRBD1
V: TRBV6-5
DNA: TGTGCCAGCATCAGTATAGGGGGCGGAGGGGTGAACACTGAAGCTTTCTTT
CDR3: CASISIGGGGVNTEAFF

size: many
J: TRBJ2-1
D: NA
V: TRBV20-1
DNA: TGCAGTGCTAGCCCGCGGGACGGGGTCTACAATGAGCAGTTCTTC
CDR3: CSASPRDGVYNEQFF

size: few
J: TRBJ2-5
D: TRBD2
V: TRBV9
DNA: TGTGCCAGCAGCGTCGGGACTAGCGGGGGATGGTACCAAGAGACCCAGTACTTC
CDR3: CASSVGTSGGWYQETQYF

size: many
J: TRBJ1-5
D: NA
V: TRBV6-9
DNA: TGTGCCAGCAGCGCCCGGATTCAGCCCCAGCATTTT
CDR3: CASSARIQPQHF

size: NA
J: TRBJ2-7
D: NA
V: TRBV5-1
DNA: TGCGCCAGCAGAGTAGTAACAACAACCTACGAGCAGTACTTC
CDR3: CASRVVTTTYEQYF

size: many
J: TRBJ1-3
D: NA
V: TRBV6-6
DNA: TGTGCCAGCAGTTACTCAGGTGGAAACACCATATATTTT
CDR3: CASSYSGGNTIYF

size: many
J: TRBJ2-3
D: TRBD1
V: TRBV4-3
DNA: TGCGCCAGCAGCCTCAGGGGGACAGGGGGCCCAGATACGCAGTATTTT
CDR3: CASSLRGTGGPDTQYF

size: NA
J: TRBJ1-2
D: NA
V: TRBV15
DNA: TGTGCCACCAGCCGGGAGATTAACTATGGCTACACCTTC
CDR3: CATSREINYGYTF

size: NA
J: TRBJ1-2
D: NA
V: TRBV7-2
DNA: TGTGCCAGCAGCCGTGGTGAAGGCCGTCGGTATGGCTACACCTTC
CDR3: CASSRGEGRRYGYTF

size: NA
J: TRBJ2-7
D: NA
V: TRBV9
DNA: TGTGCCAGCAGCCCCATCAAGGGGGAGCAGTACTTC
CDR3: CASSPIKGEQYF

size: many
J: TRBJ2-5
D: TRBD2
V: TRBV7-2
DNA: TGTGCCAGCAGCGCCGCTAGCGGGGGGTCTCCGTTGGGGACCCAGTACTTC
CDR3: CASSAASGGSPLGTQYF

size: few
J: TRBJ1-4
D: NA
V: TRBV20-1
DNA: TGCAGTGCTAGGCCGACAGGACGCGGAGAAAAACTGTTTTTT
CDR3: CSARPTGRGEKLFF

size: NA
J: TRBJ1-6
D: NA
V: TRBV5-1
DNA: TGCGCCAGCAGCTTGGCCTACCTGACCCGACGGGATTCACCCCTCCACTTT
CDR3: CASSLAYLTRRDSPLHF